This T cell receptor beta chain was identified in a study of blood T cell repertoires in COVID-19 (TCRdb year 2020). Turning to the overall study: The collaborator samples originated in the United States, Italy and Spain and spanned the acute and convalescent phases of COVID-19. The material from the prospective study consisted of cDNA or gDNA derived from T cells, B-cell-depleted T cells, or PBMCs. The dataset comprised deeply sampled blood TCRbeta repertoires from subjects exposed to, actively infected with, or recovered from COVID-19. The repertoires were released in a freely available public database meant as a resource for research on the immune response to SARS-CoV-2. Samples were obtained from the ongoing ImmuneRACE study (first 160 participants) and from approximately 1,200 subjects provided by 6 global collaborators. A de-identified subject ID, COVID-19 status, age in years and sex were almost always included in the sample metadata. Where available, HLA class I and class II types were taken from metadata supplied by the sample provider and were not determined by assay-based typing.

In the germline V gene, CDR1 corresponds to ENHRY and CDR2 to SYGVKD. The cysteine opens and the phenylalanine closes a CDR3 of 13 amino acids. This entry keeps only the CDR3 DNA: 39 bases, framed from base 1. V and J are trimmed by 6 bases and 8 bases, and the gene matches miss 5 bases of the junction. Overall study outcomes, separate from this receptor: The quantity of clinical and demographic metadata differed by source and by participant and was supplied without curation.

As concerns this clone: Its antigen specificity is not known. The input lacks base qualities; no much larger clone sits a single base away.

Each collaborating institution followed its own protocols to collect whole blood in K2EDTA tubes. For TCRbeta analysis, collaborator samples were shipped as frozen whole blood, as isolated PBMCs, or as DNA extracted from either sample type. The immunoSEQ Assay, a bias-controlled multiplex PCR, was used to amplify TCRbeta CDR3 regions from genomic DNA. The authors' pipeline ran thus. Nucleated cell counts per sample were estimated from amplification of reference gene primers within the assay. To quantify the absolute abundance of each unique TCRbeta CDR3 rearrangement, sequence reads were collapsed and filtered. For each sample, productive Simpson clonality was calculated as the square root of Simpson's diversity index over productive rearrangements. TCRdb took this table from immuneACCESS and kept in-frame rearrangements with V and J called. Such tables lack part of the clones; where checked against another copy, unresolved V genes explain under half of the gap, and the rest is unexplained. That table gives V, J and clone size, and the DNA gave D and trimming. For this sample there are some 98,000 clones; approximately 82% appear just once. The ten largest clones represent approximately 11% of the sample.

The clonotype was recovered from a man between 65 and 80 years old with active or convalescent COVID-19. Sequenced sample: peripheral blood. The chain is encoded by TRBV10-3 joined to TRBJ2-1; the junction holds 9 bases that match TRBD2. The encoded CDR3 is CAIRPRLADEQFF. In nucleotide form, the sequence is TGTGCCATCAGACCTCGACTAGCGGATGAGCAGTTCTTC.